This TCR beta chain appears in the sequencing data of a study of CD8+ T cells in alopecia areata. Sequencing templates came from extracted RNA that was reverse transcribed into cDNA. Using immunoSEQ multiplex PCR, the repertoire was profiled, and TCRdb retains in-frame clones only, with some absent. The sample has a few hundred thousand clones, roughly 44% seen once; the top ten hold over 2%. This CDR3 has 16 residues. Germline V gene sequence: CDR1 SGHRS, CDR2 YFSETQ. V lost 2 bases to trimming and J lost 3 bases; unmatched junction nucleotides: 6. The treatment denotes: oral pan-JAK inhibitor, 5-10 mg twice daily. Peripheral blood, together with lesional scalp punch biopsies, was collected from alopecia areata patients.

Source: CD4+ T cells sorted from blood, taken at roughly week 36, from a patient treated with tofacitinib. The chain uses TRBV5-1 and TRBJ2-3, with 10 bases fitting TRBD1. This clonotype was obtained from a human donor with alopecia areata. The CDR3 sequence is CASSLGSGQGTDTQYF. In DNA form, the CDR3 reads TGCGCCAGCAGCTTAGGTTCGGGACAGGGGACAGATACGCAGTATTTT.